This T cell receptor beta chain came from a study of control samples from healthy donors and cancer patients. Profiled with immunoSEQ multiplex PCR; TCRdb holds only in-frame clones, not every one. Seen here are more than 100,000 clones, 80% to 90% observed once, and the top ten hold about 18%. The CDR3 has 18 residues. The sequence was obtained from a man in his fifties or sixties with lung cancer. Source material: PBMCs. The chain combines TRBV21-1 with TRBJ2-7. TRBV21-1 is a recognized pseudogene. The CDR3 loop reads CASTQTEWQRPSWEEQYF. CDR3 DNA sequence: TGTGCCAGCACCCAAACGGAGTGGCAGAGGCCATCGTGGGAAGAGCAGTACTTC.